The present entry profiles one T cell receptor (beta chain) with its context. Germline V gene lookup returns CDR1 LNHDA and CDR2 SQIVND (reference sequence). The ends were cut back, 2 bases at V and 0 bases at J, with 7 bases in the middle. CDR3 size: 14 residues. This sample is drawn from a study of Ad26.COV2.S vaccination and SARS-CoV-2 variants. Study information: Donor was in the COV1001 Ad26.COV2.S trial arm.

Treatment: approximately 18 received Ad26.COV2.S at low or high dose, single or two shots; about 5 received placebo; per-sample allocation not given. Samples came from day 63 after the first vaccine or placebo injection. Profiled with immunoSEQ multiplex PCR; TCRdb holds only in-frame clones, not every one. The sample shows roughly 450,000 clones, approximately 90% of them seen only once. The J gene is TRBJ1-1, the V gene TRBV19; D is possibly TRBD1 (5 bases). This clonotype was obtained from a person aged 18-60 years who received the Ad26.COV2.S COVID-19 vaccine or a placebo. The sample consisted of peripheral blood, taken in a trial of Ad26.COV2.S vaccine versus placebo. This CDR3 is CASSIMTVNTEAFF. The CDR3 DNA reads TGTGCCAGTAGTATAATGACAGTGAACACTGAAGCTTTCTTT.